The 2 T cell receptor beta chains in this list originate from one sample, sequenced in a study of human CD8 memory T cell subsets. Researchers made TCR beta libraries via UMI-labeled 5' RACE. TCRdb reprocessed the 5' RACE reads and keeps a single row for each CDR3 protein, giving no DNA. The sample totals approximately 12,000 distinct CDR3 sequences. Sequencing used CD8+ T cells from PBMCs. The receptors derive from a human donor in good health.

Frequency places this clonotype as medium-sized. The chain carries TRBV29-1 and TRBJ1-2; the D gene TCRdb calls, TRBD1, cannot be checked with no DNA. The CDR3 is made up of 13 amino acids. From germline, CDR1 is SQVTM and CDR2 ANQGSEA. Here the CDR3 reads CSVEDRVEYGYTF.

This clonotype shows up as medium-sized by frequency. The chain recombines TRBV28 with TRBJ1-6. Germline V gene lookup returns CDR1 MDHEN and CDR2 SYDVKM. CDR3 length equals 14 residues. This CDR3 reads CASNQVAGREPLHF. Full variable domain (outside the CDR3, taken from reference TRBV28 and TRBJ1-6): DVKVTQSSRYLVKRTGEKVFLECVQDMDHENMFWYRQDPGLGLRLIYFSYDVKMKEKGDIPEGYSVSREKKERFSLILESASTNQTSMYLCASNQVAGREPLHFGNGTRLTVT.